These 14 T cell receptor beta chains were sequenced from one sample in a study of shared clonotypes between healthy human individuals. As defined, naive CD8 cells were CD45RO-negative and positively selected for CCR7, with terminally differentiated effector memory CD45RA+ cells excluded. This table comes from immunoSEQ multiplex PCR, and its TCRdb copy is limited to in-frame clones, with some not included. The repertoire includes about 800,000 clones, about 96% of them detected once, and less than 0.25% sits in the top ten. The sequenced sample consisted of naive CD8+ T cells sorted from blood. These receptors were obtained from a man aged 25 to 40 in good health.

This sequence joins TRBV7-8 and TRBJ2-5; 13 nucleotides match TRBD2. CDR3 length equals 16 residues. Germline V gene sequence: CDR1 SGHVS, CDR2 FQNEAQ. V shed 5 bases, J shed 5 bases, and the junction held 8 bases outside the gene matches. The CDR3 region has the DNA TGTGCCAGCAGCGGACCGACTAGCGGGAGGTTGGAGACCCAGTACTTC. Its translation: CASSGPTSGRLETQYF.

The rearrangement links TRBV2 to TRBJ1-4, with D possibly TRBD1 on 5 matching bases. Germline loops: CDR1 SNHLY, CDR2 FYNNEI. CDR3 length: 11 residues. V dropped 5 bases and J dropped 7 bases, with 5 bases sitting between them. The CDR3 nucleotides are TGTGCCAGCAGTACAGGTGAAAAACTGTTTTTT. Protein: CASSTGEKLFF.

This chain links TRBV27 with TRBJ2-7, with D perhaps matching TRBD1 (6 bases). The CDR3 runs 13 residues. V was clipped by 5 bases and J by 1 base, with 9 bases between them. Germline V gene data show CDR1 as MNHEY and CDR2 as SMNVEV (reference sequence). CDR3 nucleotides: TGTGCCAGCAGTCAGGGGCAATCCTACGAGCAGTACTTC. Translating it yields CASSQGQSYEQYF.

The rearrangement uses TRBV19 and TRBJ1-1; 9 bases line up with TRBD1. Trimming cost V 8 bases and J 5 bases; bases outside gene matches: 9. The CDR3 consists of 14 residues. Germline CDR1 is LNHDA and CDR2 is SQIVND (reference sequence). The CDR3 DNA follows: TGTGCCAGTCAACTGGGACAGGGCAATACTGAAGCTTTCTTT. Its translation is CASQLGQGNTEAFF. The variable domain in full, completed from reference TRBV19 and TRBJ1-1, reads DGGITQSPKYLFRKEGQNVTLSCEQNLNHDAMYWYRQDPGQGLRLIYYSQIVNDFQKGDIAEGYSVSREKKESFPLTVTSAQKNPTAFYLCASQLGQGNTEAFFGQGTRLTVV.

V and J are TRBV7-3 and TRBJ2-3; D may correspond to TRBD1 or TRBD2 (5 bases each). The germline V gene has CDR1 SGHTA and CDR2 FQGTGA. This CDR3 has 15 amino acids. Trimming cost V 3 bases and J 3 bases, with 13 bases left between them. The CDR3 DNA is TGTGCCAGCAGCTTTGGGGGAATGGGGACAGATACGCAGTATTTT. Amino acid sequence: CASSFGGMGTDTQYF.

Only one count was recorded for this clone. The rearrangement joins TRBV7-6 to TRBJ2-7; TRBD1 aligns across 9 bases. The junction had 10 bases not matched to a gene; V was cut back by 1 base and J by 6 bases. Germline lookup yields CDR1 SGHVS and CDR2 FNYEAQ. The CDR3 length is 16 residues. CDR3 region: CASSLVSGQGTREQYF. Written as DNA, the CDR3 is TGTGCCAGCAGCTTAGTTTCCGGACAGGGGACGCGCGAGCAGTACTTC. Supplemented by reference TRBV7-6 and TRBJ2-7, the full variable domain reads GAGVSQSPRYKVTKRGQDVALRCDPISGHVSLYWYRQALGQGPEFLTYFNYEAQQDKSGLPNDRFSAERPEGSISTLTIQRTEQRDSAMYRCASSLVSGQGTREQYFGPGTRLTVT.

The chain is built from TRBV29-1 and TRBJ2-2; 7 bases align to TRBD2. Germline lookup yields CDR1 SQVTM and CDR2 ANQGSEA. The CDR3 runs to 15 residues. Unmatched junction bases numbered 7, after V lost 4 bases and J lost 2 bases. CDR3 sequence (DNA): TGCAGCGTTGCCTCCAGCGGGGATAACACCGGGGAGCTGTTTTTT. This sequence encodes CSVASSGDNTGELFF.

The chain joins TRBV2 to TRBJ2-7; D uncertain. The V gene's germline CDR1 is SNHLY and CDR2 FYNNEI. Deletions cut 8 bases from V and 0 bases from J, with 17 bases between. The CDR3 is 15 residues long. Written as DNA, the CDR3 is TGTGCCAGCTTCCGTGGGGAACGGAGCTCCTACGAGCAGTACTTC. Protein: CASFRGERSSYEQYF.

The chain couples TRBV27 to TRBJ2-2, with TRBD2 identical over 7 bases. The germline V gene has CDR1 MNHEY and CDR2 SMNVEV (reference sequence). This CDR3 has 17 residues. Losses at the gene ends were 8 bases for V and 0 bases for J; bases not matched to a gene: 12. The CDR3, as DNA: TGTGCCAGCGGCCCAGGGAGGGAAACCGCGAACACCGGGGAGCTGTTTTTT. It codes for CASGPGRETANTGELFF.

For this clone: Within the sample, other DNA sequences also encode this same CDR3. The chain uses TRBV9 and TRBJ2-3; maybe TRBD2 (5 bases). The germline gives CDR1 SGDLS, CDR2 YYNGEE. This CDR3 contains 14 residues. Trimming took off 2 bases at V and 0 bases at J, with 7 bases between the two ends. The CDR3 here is CASSVGGSTDTQYF. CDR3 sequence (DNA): TGTGCCAGCAGCGTTGGCGGGAGCACAGATACGCAGTATTTT.

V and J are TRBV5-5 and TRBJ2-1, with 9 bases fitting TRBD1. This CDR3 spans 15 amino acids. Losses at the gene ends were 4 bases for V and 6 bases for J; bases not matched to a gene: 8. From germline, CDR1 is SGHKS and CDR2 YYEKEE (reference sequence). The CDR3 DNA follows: TGTGCCAGCAGCCTTAACCAGGGACAGGGCAATGAGCAGTTCTTC. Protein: CASSLNQGQGNEQFF.

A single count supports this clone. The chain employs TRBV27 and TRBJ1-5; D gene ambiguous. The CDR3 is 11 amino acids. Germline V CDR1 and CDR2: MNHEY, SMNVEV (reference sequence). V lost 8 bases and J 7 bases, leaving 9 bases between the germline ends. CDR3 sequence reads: CASGGIQPQHF. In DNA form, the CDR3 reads TGTGCCAGCGGAGGAATACAGCCCCAGCATTTT.

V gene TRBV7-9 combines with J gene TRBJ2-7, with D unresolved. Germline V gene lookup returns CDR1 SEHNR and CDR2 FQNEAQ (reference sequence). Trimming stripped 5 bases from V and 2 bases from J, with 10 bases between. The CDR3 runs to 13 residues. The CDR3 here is CASSQLGPYEQYF. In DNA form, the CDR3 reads TGTGCCAGCAGCCAATTGGGTCCCTACGAGCAGTACTTC.

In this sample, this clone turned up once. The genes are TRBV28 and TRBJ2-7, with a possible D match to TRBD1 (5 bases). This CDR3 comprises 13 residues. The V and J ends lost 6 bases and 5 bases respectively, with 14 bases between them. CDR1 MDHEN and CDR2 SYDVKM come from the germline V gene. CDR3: CASSLQGVNEQYF. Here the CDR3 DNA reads TGTGCCAGCAGCCTCCAAGGGGTCAACGAGCAGTACTTC. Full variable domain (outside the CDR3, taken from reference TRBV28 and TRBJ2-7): DVKVTQSSRYLVKRTGEKVFLECVQDMDHENMFWYRQDPGLGLRLIYFSYDVKMKEKGDIPEGYSVSREKKERFSLILESASTNQTSMYLCASSLQGVNEQYFGPGTRLTVT.